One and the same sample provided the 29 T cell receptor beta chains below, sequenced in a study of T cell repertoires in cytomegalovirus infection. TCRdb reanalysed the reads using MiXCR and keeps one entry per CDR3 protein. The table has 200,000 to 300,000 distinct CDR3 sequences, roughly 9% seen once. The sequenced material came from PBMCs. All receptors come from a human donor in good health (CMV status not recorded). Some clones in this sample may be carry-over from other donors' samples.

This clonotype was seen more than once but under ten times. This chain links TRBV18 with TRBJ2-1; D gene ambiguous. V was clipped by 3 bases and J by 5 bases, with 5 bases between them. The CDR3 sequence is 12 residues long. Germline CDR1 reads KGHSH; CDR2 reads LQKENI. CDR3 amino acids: CASSPLNNEQFF. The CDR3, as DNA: TGTGCCAGCTCACCTTTAAACAATGAGCAGTTCTTC.

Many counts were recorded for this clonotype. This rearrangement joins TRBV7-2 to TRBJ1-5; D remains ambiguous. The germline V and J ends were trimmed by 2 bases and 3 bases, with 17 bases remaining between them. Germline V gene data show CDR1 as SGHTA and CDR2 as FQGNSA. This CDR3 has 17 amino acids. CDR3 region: CASSLLGWEGNNQPQHF. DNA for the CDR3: TGTGCCAGCAGCTTATTGGGGTGGGAAGGGAACAATCAGCCCCAGCATTTT. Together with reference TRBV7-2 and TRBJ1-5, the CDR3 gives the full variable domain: GAGVSQSPSNKVTEKGKDVELRCDPISGHTALYWYRQSLGQGLEFLIYFQGNSAPDKSGLPSDRFSAERTGGSVSTLTIQRTQQEDSAVYLCASSLLGWEGNNQPQHFGDGTRLSIL.

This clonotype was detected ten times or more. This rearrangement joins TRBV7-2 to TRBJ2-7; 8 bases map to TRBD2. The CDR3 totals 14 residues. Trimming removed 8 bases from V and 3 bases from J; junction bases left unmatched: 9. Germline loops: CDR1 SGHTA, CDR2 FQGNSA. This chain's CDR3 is CASSRTSLLYEQYF. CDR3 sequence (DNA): TGTGCCAGCTCCCGGACTAGCCTACTCTACGAGCAGTACTTC.

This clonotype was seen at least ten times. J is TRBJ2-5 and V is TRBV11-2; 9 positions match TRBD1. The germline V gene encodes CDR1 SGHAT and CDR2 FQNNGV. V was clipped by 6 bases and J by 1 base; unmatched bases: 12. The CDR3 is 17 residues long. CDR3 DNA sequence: TGTGCCAGCAGTCCCTCGGGGACAGGGCGCACCCAAGAGACCCAGTACTTC. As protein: CASSPSGTGRTQETQYF.

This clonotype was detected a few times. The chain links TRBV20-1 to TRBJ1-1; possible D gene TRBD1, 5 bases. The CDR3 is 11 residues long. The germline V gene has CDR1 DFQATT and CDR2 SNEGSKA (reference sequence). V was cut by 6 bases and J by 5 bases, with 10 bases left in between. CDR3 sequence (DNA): TGCAGTGCGGCCAGACAGACTGAAGCTTTCTTT. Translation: CSAARQTEAFF.

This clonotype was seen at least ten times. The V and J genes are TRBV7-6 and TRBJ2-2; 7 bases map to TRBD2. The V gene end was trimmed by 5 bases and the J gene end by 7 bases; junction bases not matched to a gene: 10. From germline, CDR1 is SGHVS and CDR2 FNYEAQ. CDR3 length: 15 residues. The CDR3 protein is CASSHGGYVSGELFF. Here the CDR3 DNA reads TGTGCCAGCAGCCACGGGGGGTACGTCAGCGGGGAGCTGTTTTTT.

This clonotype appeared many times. This CDR3 is CASSLGRGLIDEAQYF. The DNA for the CDR3 is TGTGCCAGCAGCTTAGGGAGGGGATTAATTGACGAGGCCCAGTACTTC. The rearrangement joins TRBV7-2 to TRBJ2-5, with D possibly TRBD2 on 6 matching bases. The CDR3 has 16 residues. V lost 1 base to trimming and J lost 9 bases, with 21 bases between them. CDR1 and CDR2 (germline): SGHTA, FQGNSA. Full variable domain (remainder filled in from reference TRBV7-2 and TRBJ2-5): GAGVSQSPSNKVTEKGKDVELRCDPISGHTALYWYRQSLGQGLEFLIYFQGNSAPDKSGLPSDRFSAERTGGSVSTLTIQRTQQEDSAVYLCASSLGRGLIDEAQYFGPGTRLLVL.

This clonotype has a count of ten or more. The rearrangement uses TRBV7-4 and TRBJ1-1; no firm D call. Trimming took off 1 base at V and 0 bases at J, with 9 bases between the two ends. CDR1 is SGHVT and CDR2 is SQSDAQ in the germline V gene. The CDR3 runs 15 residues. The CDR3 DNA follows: TGTGCCAGCAGCTTAGGAGCAGAGATGAACACTGAAGCTTTCTTT. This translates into CASSLGAEMNTEAFF.

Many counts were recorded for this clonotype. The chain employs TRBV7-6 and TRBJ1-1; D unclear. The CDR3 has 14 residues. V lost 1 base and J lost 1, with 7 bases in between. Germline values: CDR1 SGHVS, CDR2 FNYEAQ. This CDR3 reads CASSLEPGNTEAFF. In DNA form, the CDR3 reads TGTGCCAGCAGCTTAGAGCCGGGGAACACTGAAGCTTTCTTT.

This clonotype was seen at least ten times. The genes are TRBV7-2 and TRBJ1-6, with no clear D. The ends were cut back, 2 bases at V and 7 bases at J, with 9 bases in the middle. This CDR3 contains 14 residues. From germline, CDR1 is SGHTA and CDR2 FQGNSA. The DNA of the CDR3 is TGTGCCAGCAGCTTATTGGGTCGGAATTCACCCCTCCACTTT. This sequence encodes CASSLLGRNSPLHF. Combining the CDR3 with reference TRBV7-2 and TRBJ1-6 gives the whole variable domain GAGVSQSPSNKVTEKGKDVELRCDPISGHTALYWYRQSLGQGLEFLIYFQGNSAPDKSGLPSDRFSAERTGGSVSTLTIQRTQQEDSAVYLCASSLLGRNSPLHFGNGTRLTVT.

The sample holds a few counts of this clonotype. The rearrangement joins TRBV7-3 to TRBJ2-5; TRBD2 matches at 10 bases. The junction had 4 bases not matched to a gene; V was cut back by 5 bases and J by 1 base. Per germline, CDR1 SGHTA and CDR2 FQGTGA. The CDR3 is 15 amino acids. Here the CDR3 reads CASSQLAGSQETQYF. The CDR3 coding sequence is TGTGCCAGCAGCCAACTAGCGGGGAGCCAAGAGACCCAGTACTTC.

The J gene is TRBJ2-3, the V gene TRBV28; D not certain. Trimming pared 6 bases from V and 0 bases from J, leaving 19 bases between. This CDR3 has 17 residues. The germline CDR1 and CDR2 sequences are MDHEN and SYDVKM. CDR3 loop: CASSYPLVQRSTDTQYF. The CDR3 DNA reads TGTGCCAGCAGCTACCCCTTGGTACAGCGTAGCACAGATACGCAGTATTTT.

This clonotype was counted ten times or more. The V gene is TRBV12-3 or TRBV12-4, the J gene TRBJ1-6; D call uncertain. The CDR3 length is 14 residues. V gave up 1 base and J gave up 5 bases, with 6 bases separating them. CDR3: CASSLGPNNSPLHF. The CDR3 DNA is TGTGCCAGCAGTTTAGGGCCAAATAATTCACCCCTCCACTTT.

DNA of the CDR3: TGTGCCAGCCCATCCCGAGGAGCTTTCTTT. This gives the protein CASPSRGAFF. This chain connects TRBV2 to TRBJ1-1, with D hard to call. Trimming removed 8 bases at V and 10 bases at J, with 11 bases between. CDR1 and CDR2 (germline): SNHLY, FYNNEI. There are 10 residues in the CDR3.

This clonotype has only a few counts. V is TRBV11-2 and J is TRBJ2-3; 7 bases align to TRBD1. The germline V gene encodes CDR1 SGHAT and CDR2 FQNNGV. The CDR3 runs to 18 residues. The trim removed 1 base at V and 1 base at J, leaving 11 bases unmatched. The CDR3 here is CASSLGSRDSRGTDTQYF. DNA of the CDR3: TGTGCCAGCAGCTTAGGGTCCCGGGACAGCCGTGGCACAGATACGCAGTATTTT.

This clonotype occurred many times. The CDR3 protein is CASMGTGAYEQYF. DNA for the CDR3: TGTGCCAGCATGGGGACAGGAGCTTACGAGCAGTACTTC. The chain has TRBV7-2 and TRBJ2-7, with 8 bases identical to TRBD1. Germline CDR1 is SGHTA and CDR2 is FQGNSA. V lost 7 bases to trimming and J lost 4 bases; unmatched junction nucleotides: 6. The CDR3 contains 13 residues.

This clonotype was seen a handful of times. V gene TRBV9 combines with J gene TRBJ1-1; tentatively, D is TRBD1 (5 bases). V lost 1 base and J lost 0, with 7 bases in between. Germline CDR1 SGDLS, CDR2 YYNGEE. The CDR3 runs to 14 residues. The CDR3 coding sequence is TGTGCCAGCAGCGTAACGGGGCTGAACACTGAAGCTTTCTTT. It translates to CASSVTGLNTEAFF. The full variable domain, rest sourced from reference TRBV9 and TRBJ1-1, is DSGVTQTPKHLITATGQRVTLRCSPRSGDLSVYWYQQSLDQGLQFLIQYYNGEERAKGNILERFSAQQFPDLHSELNLSSLELGDSALYFCASSVTGLNTEAFFGQGTRLTVV.

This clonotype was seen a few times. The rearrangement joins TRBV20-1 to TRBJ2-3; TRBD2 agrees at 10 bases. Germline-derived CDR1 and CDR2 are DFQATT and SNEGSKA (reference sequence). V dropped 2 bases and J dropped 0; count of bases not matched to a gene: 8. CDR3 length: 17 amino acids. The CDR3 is CSARTASGSHSTDTQYF. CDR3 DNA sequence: TGCAGTGCTAGAACGGCTAGCGGGAGCCACAGCACAGATACGCAGTATTTT.

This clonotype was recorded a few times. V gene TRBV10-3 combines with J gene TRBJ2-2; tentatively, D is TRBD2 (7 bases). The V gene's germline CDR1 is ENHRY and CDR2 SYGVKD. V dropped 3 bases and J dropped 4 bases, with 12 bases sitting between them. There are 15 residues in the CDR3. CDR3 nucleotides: TGTGCCATCAGTGACCGGGGGGCCCCCACCGGGGAGCTGTTTTTT. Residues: CAISDRGAPTGELFF.

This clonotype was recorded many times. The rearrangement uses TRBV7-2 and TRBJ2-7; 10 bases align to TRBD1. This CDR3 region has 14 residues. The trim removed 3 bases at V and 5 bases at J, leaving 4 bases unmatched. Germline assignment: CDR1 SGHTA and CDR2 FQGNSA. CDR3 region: CASSLGQGKNEQYF. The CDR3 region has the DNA TGTGCCAGCAGCTTGGGACAGGGGAAAAACGAGCAGTACTTC.

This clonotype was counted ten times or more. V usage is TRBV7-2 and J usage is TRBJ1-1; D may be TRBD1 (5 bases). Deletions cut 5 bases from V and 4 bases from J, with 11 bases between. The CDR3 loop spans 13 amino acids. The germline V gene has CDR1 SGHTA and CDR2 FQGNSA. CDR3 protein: CASSMGVATEAFF. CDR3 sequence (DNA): TGTGCCAGCAGCATGGGGGTAGCCACTGAAGCTTTCTTT.

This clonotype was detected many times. The DNA of the CDR3 is TGTGCCAGCAAGGGACAGGGGGCGCGAGGAGGCCAGCCCCAGCATTTT. This codes for CASKGQGARGGQPQHF. J is TRBJ1-5 and V is TRBV12-3 or TRBV12-4, with 12 bases aligning to TRBD1. V was clipped by 7 bases and J by 7 bases; unmatched bases: 11. This CDR3 comprises 16 residues.

CDR3 sequence: CASTDNSGNEQYF. The CDR3 DNA reads as TGCGCCAGCACCGATAATAGCGGGAACGAGCAGTACTTC. The chain carries TRBV10-1 and TRBJ2-7; 8 bases are a match to TRBD2. Trimming cost V 7 bases and J 5 bases; bases outside gene matches: 7. This CDR3 is 13 amino acids long. The V gene's germline CDR1 is WNHNN and CDR2 SYGVQD (reference sequence).

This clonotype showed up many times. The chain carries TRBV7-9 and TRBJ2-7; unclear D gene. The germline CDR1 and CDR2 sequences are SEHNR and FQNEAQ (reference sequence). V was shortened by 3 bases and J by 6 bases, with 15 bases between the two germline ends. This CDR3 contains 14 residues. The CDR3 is CASSFTGRSPEQYF. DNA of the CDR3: TGTGCCAGCAGCTTTACCGGACGGAGCCCCGAGCAGTACTTC.

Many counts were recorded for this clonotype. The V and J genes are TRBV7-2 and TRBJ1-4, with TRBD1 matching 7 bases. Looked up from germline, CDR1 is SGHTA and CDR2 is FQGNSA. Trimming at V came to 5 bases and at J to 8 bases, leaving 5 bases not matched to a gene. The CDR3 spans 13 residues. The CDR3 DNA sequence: TGTGCCAGCAGCACGGGACAGTCGGAAAAACTGTTTTTT. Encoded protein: CASSTGQSEKLFF.

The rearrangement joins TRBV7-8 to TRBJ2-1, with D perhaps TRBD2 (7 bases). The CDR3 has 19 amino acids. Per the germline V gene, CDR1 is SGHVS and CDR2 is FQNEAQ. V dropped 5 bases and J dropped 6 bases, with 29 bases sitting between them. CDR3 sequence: CASSPNGGGGPLLGNEQFF. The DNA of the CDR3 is TGTGCCAGCAGCCCAAACGGGGGCGGGGGACCTCTCTTGGGCAATGAGCAGTTCTTC.

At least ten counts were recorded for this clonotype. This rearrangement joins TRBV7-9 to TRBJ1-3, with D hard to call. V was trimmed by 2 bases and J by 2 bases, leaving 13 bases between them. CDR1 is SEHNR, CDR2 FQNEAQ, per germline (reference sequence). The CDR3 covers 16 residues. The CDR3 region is CASSLSGEVAGNTIYF. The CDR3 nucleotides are TGTGCCAGCAGCTTATCCGGGGAGGTGGCTGGAAACACCATATATTTT.

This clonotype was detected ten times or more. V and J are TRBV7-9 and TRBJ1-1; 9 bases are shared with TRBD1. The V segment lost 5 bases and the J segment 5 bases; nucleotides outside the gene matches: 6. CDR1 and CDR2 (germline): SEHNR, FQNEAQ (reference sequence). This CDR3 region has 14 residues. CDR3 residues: CASSPRDRVTEAFF. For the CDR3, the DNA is TGTGCCAGCAGCCCCCGGGACAGGGTGACTGAAGCTTTCTTT.

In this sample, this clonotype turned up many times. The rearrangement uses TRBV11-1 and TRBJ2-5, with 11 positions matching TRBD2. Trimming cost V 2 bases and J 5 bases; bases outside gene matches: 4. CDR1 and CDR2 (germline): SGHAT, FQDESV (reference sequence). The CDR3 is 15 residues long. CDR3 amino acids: CASSLTTSGAETQYF. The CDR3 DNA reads TGTGCCAGCAGCTTAACGACTAGCGGGGCGGAGACCCAGTACTTC. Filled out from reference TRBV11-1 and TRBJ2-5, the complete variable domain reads EAEVAQSPRYKITEKSQAVAFWCDPISGHATLYWYRQILGQGPELLVQFQDESVVDDSQLPKDRFSAERLKGVDSTLKIQPAELGDSAMYLCASSLTTSGAETQYFGPGTRLLVL.